The present T cell receptor beta chain was sequenced within a study of blood T cell repertoires in COVID-19 (TCRdb year 2020). Turning to the overall study: Collaborator samples came from the United States, Italy and Spain and covered acute and convalescent phases of COVID-19. The samples were drawn from two sources: the first 160 participants of the ongoing ImmuneRACE study, and 1,000 to 1,500 subjects contributed by 6 global collaborators. The prospective study material was composed of cDNA or gDNA derived from T cells, B-cell-depleted T cells, or PBMCs. Where HLA class I and class II types were available, the types were taken from metadata supplied by the sample provider, not from assay-based typing. The sample metadata nearly always contained a de-identified subject ID, COVID-19 status, age in years and sex. A freely available public database, intended as a resource for researchers studying the immune response to SARS-CoV-2, is where the repertoires were released. Deeply sampled blood TCRbeta repertoires from subjects exposed to, actively infected with, or recovered from COVID-19 were included in the dataset. Paper-wide results and their limitations: Clinical and demographic metadata were provided uncurated, with the amount varying by source and participant.

The immunoSEQ Assay, a bias-controlled multiplex PCR, was used to amplify TCRbeta CDR3 regions from genomic DNA. Per the authors' processing: Nucleated cell counts per sample were estimated from amplification of reference gene primers within the assay. Sequence reads were collapsed and filtered to measure the absolute abundance of every unique TCRbeta CDR3 rearrangement. For each sample, productive Simpson clonality was calculated as the square root of Simpson's diversity index over productive rearrangements. Here the immuneACCESS table is served through TCRdb, limited to in-frame sequences with V and J called. Missing clones are a known gap in these copies; in checked studies unresolved V genes cover under half, and the rest lacks a known reason. V and J calls and clone size are as listed in that table; D and trimming were resolved from the DNA. The sample has over 150,000 clones on record, roughly 80% of them singletons. Approximately 2.8% of the sample lies in the top ten.

Looking up the germline V gene yields CDR1 SGHRS and CDR2 YFSETQ. The CDR3 starts with the cysteine, ends with the phenylalanine, and has 14 residues. Of all the DNA, just the CDR3 is kept, 42 bases in frame from base 1. Clipping removes 4 bases from V and 4 bases from J, with 3 as the unmatched junction base count. Collaborating institutions collected whole blood in K2EDTA tubes following their own protocols. Collaborator samples were shipped for TCRbeta analysis as frozen whole blood, isolated PBMCs, or DNA extracted from either sample type. As for this clone: Its antigen remains undetermined. No clone much larger than this one lies a single base away; base qualities are absent.

The sequencing input was peripheral blood. This receptor was identified in a man between 65 and 85 years old with acute or convalescent COVID-19. The rearrangement joined TRBV5-1 to TRBJ1-4, with 8 junctional bases fitting TRBD1. At the DNA level, the sequence is TGCGCCAGCAGCCCGACAGGGGTTAATGAAAAACTGTTTTTT. Translated, it gives CASSPTGVNEKLFF.